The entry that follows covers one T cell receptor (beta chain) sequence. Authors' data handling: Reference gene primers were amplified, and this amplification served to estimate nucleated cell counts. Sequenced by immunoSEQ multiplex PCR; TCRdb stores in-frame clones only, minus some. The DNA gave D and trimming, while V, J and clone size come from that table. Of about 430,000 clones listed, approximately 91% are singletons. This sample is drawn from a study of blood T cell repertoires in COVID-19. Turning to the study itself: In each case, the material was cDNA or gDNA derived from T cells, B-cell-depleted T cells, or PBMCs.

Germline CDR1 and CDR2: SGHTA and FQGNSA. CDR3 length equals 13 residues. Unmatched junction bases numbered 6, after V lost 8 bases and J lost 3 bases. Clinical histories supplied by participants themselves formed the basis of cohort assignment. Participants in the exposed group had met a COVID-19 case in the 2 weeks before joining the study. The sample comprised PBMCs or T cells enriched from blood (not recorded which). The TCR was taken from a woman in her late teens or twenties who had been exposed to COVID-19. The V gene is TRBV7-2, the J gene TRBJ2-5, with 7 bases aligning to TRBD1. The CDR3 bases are TGTGCCAGCGGAGGACAGGCGAAAGAGACCCAGTACTTC. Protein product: CASGGQAKETQYF.